The 4 T cell receptor beta chains reported below all come from one sample, sequenced in a study of control samples from healthy donors and cancer patients. The data were produced by immunoSEQ multiplex PCR, yet TCRdb's version contains in-frame clones alone and is incomplete. In the table there are roughly 450,000 clones, around 90% of which are singletons. The sequenced sample consisted of PBMCs. All receptors derive from a man between 35 and 55 years old with head and neck cancer.

The chain recombines TRBV9 with TRBJ1-3; weak D call: TRBD1 (6 bases). V shed 2 bases and J shed 0 bases, with 9 bases lying between them. Germline lookup yields CDR1 SGDLS and CDR2 YYNGEE. The CDR3 spans 15 residues. The CDR3 coding sequence is TGTGCCAGCAGCGTCGGACAGAGCTCTGGAAACACCATATATTTT. Encoded protein: CASSVGQSSGNTIYF.

The V call is TRBV12-3 or TRBV12-4, the J call TRBJ1-2; D uncertain. Trimming cost V 5 bases and J 2 bases, with 9 bases left between them. This CDR3 is 13 amino acids long. The CDR3 loop reads CASSPTDNYGYTF. The CDR3 bases are TGTGCCAGCAGTCCGACGGACAACTATGGCTACACCTTC.

This sequence joins TRBV18 and TRBJ2-5; either TRBD1 or TRBD2 may supply D (5 bases each). The CDR3 runs to 16 residues. The V gene's germline CDR1 is KGHSH and CDR2 LQKENI. Trimming removed 0 bases from V and 2 bases from J, with 13 bases in between. The CDR3 DNA reads TGTGCCAGCTCACCACCGTTAGGGGACCCGCAAGAGACCCAGTACTTC. Amino acid sequence: CASSPPLGDPQETQYF.

The V and J genes are TRBV19 and TRBJ2-7; D may be TRBD1 (7 bases). Germline values: CDR1 LNHDA, CDR2 SQIVND (reference sequence). Trimming cost V 3 bases and J 2 bases, with 29 bases left between them. CDR3 length: 20 residues. This CDR3 reads CASSIPTGDHGPSDPYEQYF. In DNA, the CDR3 is TGTGCCAGTAGTATTCCTACAGGGGATCACGGTCCTAGCGACCCCTACGAGCAGTACTTC.